This T cell receptor (beta chain) was sequenced for a study of PD-L1 blockade in urothelial cancer. Turning to the study itself: Prior chemotherapy in patients spanned 0 to 3 regimens. Peripheral blood specimens exhibited a median yield of about 150,000 T cells.

Per germline, CDR1 MDHEN and CDR2 SYDVKM. Germline trimming cut 6 bases from V and 6 bases from J; bases unmatched to any gene: 8. CDR3 size: 13 residues. The method was immunoSEQ multiplex PCR; TCRdb's version includes in-frame clones alone and lacks a portion of them. The data hold 70,000 or so clones, with roughly 89% observed a single time. Study-level points and caveats: Better survival was predicted by below-median pretreatment blood TCR clonality.

On this clone itself: Its antigen is currently unknown.

The receptor's source is a man aged 60 to 75 with urothelial cancer. The V gene is TRBV28, the J gene TRBJ2-7, with 7 bases aligning to TRBD2. The sample in question was PBMCs, obtained around atezolizumab (anti-PD-L1) treatment. For the CDR3, the DNA is TGTGCCAGCAGCGCCTGGGGGAGGGGCGAGCAGTACTTC. As protein: CASSAWGRGEQYF.